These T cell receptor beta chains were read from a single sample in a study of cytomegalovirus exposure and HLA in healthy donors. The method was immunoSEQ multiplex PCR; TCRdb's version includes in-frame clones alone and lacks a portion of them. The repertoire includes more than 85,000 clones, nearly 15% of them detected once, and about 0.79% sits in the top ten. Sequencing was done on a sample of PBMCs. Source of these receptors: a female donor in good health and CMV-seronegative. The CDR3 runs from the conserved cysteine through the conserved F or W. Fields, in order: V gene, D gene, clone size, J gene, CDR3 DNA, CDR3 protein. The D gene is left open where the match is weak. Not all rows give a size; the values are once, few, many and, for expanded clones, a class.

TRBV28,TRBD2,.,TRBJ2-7,TGTGCCAGCAGGCCCACAACTAGCGGGAGTTGGTACGAGCAGTACTTC,CASRPTTSGSWYEQYF
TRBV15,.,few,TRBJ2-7,TGTGCCACCAGGCCGGCGGGATCCTACGAGCAGTACTTC,CATRPAGSYEQYF
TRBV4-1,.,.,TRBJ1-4,TGCGCCAGCAGCCCTAGGGAGACAGGATCTAATGAAAAACTGTTTTTT,CASSPRETGSNEKLFF
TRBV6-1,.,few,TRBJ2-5,TGTGCCAGCTGGACATTACAGTACCAAGAGACCCAGTACTTC,CASWTLQYQETQYF
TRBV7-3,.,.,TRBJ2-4,TGTGCCAGCAGCTTCACCGGGACCCTGGAAGGCGGGGTTCAGTACTTC,CASSFTGTLEGGVQYF
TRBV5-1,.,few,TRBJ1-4,TGCGCCAGCAGTTCAAACAGGGCATTAAATGAAAAACTGTTTTTT,CASSSNRALNEKLFF
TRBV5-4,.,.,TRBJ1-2,TGTGCCAGCAGCTTCAGGGTAGACTATGGCTACACCTTC,CASSFRVDYGYTF
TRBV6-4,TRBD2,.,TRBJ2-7,TGTGCCAGCAGTGAAGTCTCGGGACTAGACTCCGAGCAGTACTTC,CASSEVSGLDSEQYF
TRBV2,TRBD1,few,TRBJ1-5,TGTGCCAGCATGGGACAGGACCTCAATCAGCCCCAGCATTTT,CASMGQDLNQPQHF
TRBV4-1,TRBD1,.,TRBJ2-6,TGCGCCAGCAGCCAGGGACAGGGAGTCTCTGGGGCCAACGTCCTGACTTTC,CASSQGQGVSGANVLTF
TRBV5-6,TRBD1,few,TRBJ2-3,TGTGCCAGCAGCGCAGGGGGCCGTGAAGCGTTCGGGACGCAGTATTTT,CASSAGGREAFGTQYF
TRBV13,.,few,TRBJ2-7,TGTGCCAGCAGCTTAGGGAACAGAGACTACGAGCAGTACTTC,CASSLGNRDYEQYF
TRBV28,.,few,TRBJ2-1,TGTGCCAGCAGTAACCTGGAGGGTGGCTCCTACAATGAGCAGTTCTTC,CASSNLEGGSYNEQFF
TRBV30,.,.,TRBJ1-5,TGTGCCTGGAATCAGGCAAGAACTAGCAATCAGCCCCAGCATTTT,CAWNQARTSNQPQHF
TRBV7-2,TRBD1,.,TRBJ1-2,TGTGCCAGCAGCCCTCGACAGGGACACTATGGCTACACCTTC,CASSPRQGHYGYTF
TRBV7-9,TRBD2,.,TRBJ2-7,TGTGCCAGCAGCCCAGGGACTAGACGGGACGAGCAGTACTTC,CASSPGTRRDEQYF
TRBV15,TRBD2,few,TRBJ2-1,TGTGCCACCAGCAGAGCGAAGGGACTAGGGAACAATGAGCAGTTCTTC,CATSRAKGLGNNEQFF